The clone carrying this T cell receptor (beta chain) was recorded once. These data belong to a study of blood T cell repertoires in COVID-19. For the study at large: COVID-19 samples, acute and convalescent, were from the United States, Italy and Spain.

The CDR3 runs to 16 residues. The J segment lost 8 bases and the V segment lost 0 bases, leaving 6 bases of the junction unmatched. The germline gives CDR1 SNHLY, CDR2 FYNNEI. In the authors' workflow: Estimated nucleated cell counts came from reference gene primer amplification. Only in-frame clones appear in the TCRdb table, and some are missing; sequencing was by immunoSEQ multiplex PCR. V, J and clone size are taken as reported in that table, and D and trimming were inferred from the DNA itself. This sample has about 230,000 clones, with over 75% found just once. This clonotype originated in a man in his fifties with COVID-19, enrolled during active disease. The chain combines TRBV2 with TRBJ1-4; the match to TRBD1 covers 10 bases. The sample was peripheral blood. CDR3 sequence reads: CASSEALGQGREKLFF. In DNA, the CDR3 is TGTGCCAGCAGTGAAGCCTTGGGACAGGGGCGGGAAAAACTGTTTTTT.